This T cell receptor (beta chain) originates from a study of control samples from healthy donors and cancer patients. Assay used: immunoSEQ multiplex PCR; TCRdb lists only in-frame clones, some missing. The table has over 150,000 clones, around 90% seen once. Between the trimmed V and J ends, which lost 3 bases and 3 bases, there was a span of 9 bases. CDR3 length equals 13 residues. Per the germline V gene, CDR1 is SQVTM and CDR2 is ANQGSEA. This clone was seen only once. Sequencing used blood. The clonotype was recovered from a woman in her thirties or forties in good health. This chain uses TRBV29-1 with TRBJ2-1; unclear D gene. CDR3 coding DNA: TGCAGCGTTGACCAACAAGTCTACAATGAGCAGTTCTTC. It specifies CSVDQQVYNEQFF.